The present T cell receptor beta chain was sequenced within a study of blood T cell repertoires in COVID-19. On this clone itself: Other DNA sequences in this specimen translate into the identical CDR3.

The CDR3 is 13 residues long. Germline V CDR1 and CDR2: SGHRS, YFSETQ. V was clipped by 3 bases and J by 3 bases; unmatched bases: 1. Sequencing was performed with immunoSEQ multiplex PCR; in TCRdb, only in-frame clones are kept and a portion is missing. The sample lists about 250,000 clones; about 84% were seen once. The source material was peripheral blood. This TCR was recovered from an elderly woman with acute or convalescent COVID-19. The chain employs TRBV5-1 and TRBJ2-7; TRBD1 aligns across 9 bases. CDR3 amino acids: CASSSGQGYEQYF. Written as DNA, the CDR3 is TGCGCCAGCAGCTCGGGACAGGGCTACGAGCAGTACTTC.